These T cell receptor beta chains were read from a single sample in a study of CD8+CD57+ T cells in acquired aplastic anemia. TCRdb re-called the reads through MiXCR, storing one row per CDR3 protein. Here the sample spans under 200,000 distinct CDR3 sequences, 45% to 55% being singletons. The sequenced sample consisted of sorted CD4+, CD8+, or CD8+CD57+ T cells (not recorded which) from PBMCs. These receptors were collected from a human donor with aplastic anemia. Each CDR3 is given with its conserved first and last residue. The D gene is left open where the match is weak. Clone size is shown for a subset of rows, as once, few, many or a class of expanded clone.

j_gene: TRBJ1-1; d_gene: TRBD1; abundance: .; v_gene: TRBV20-1; CDR3nt: TGCAGTGCTTCAACAGGGGGGAGGAACACTGAAGCTTTCTTT; CDR3aa: CSASTGGRNTEAFF
j_gene: TRBJ2-5; d_gene: TRBD2; abundance: .; v_gene: TRBV2; CDR3nt: TGTGCCATACAAACTAGCGAACAAGAGACCCAGTACTTC; CDR3aa: CAIQTSEQETQYF
j_gene: TRBJ2-3; d_gene: .; abundance: .; v_gene: TRBV10-1; CDR3nt: TGCGCCAGCAGCGCAGGGTTCGCAGATACGCAGTATTTT; CDR3aa: CASSAGFADTQYF
j_gene: TRBJ2-7; d_gene: TRBD2; abundance: few; v_gene: TRBV6-2/TRBV6-3; CDR3nt: TGTGCCAGCAGAGGGACTAGCGGGCGGTTGGGCTCCTACGAGCAGTACTTC; CDR3aa: CASRGTSGRLGSYEQYF
j_gene: TRBJ2-5; d_gene: .; abundance: many; v_gene: TRBV5-1; CDR3nt: TGCGCCAGCAGCTTCTTCGGAGGGGAAGAGACCCAGTACTTC; CDR3aa: CASSFFGGEETQYF
j_gene: TRBJ1-3; d_gene: TRBD1; abundance: .; v_gene: TRBV7-9; CDR3nt: TGTGCCAGCAGCTTACGGGGACAGTCGGACACCATATATTTT; CDR3aa: CASSLRGQSDTIYF
j_gene: TRBJ1-2; d_gene: .; abundance: .; v_gene: TRBV4-3; CDR3nt: TGCGCCAGCAGCCAAGGCACTTCAGATGGCTACACCTTC; CDR3aa: CASSQGTSDGYTF
j_gene: TRBJ2-3; d_gene: .; abundance: .; v_gene: TRBV19; CDR3nt: TGTGCCAGTAGTATAGACGTGGGTTCCACAGATACGCAGTATTTT; CDR3aa: CASSIDVGSTDTQYF
j_gene: TRBJ2-7; d_gene: .; abundance: once; v_gene: TRBV28; CDR3nt: TGTGCCAGCAGTTCTATCCGGGGACTGCCGGGATCCAACTACGAGCAGTACTTC; CDR3aa: CASSSIRGLPGSNYEQYF
j_gene: TRBJ2-3; d_gene: .; abundance: many; v_gene: TRBV11-2; CDR3nt: TGTGCCAGCAGCTTAGTCTCCCGCCTCCGAGCGGGTAGTTTCGATACGCAGTATTTT; CDR3aa: CASSLVSRLRAGSFDTQYF
j_gene: TRBJ1-5; d_gene: .; abundance: .; v_gene: TRBV19; CDR3nt: TGTGCCAGTAGTATAACGGGGTATAGCAATCAGCCCCAGCATTTT; CDR3aa: CASSITGYSNQPQHF
j_gene: TRBJ2-7; d_gene: .; abundance: many; v_gene: TRBV19; CDR3nt: TGTGCCAGTAGTATAGCTGTACAGGGCTACGAGCAGTACTTC; CDR3aa: CASSIAVQGYEQYF
j_gene: TRBJ1-5; d_gene: TRBD1; abundance: .; v_gene: TRBV19; CDR3nt: TGTGCCAGTAGGAGACAGGGGAGGGATCAGCCCCAGCATTTT; CDR3aa: CASRRQGRDQPQHF
j_gene: TRBJ2-7; d_gene: .; abundance: .; v_gene: TRBV2; CDR3nt: TGTGCCAGCAGTGCTGGGGCTAACGTGAACAATGAGCAGTACTTC; CDR3aa: CASSAGANVNNEQYF
j_gene: TRBJ2-1; d_gene: .; abundance: many; v_gene: TRBV5-1; CDR3nt: TGCGCCAGCAGCTTGGGGCTAGCGATATCAAGGGAGCAGTTCTTC; CDR3aa: CASSLGLAISREQFF
j_gene: TRBJ1-6; d_gene: TRBD1; abundance: few; v_gene: TRBV29-1; CDR3nt: TGCAGCGTTGCGACAGGGGGTAATTCACCCCTCCACTTT; CDR3aa: CSVATGGNSPLHF
j_gene: TRBJ2-2; d_gene: TRBD1; abundance: .; v_gene: TRBV10-3; CDR3nt: TGTGCCAGCAGATGGCAGGGGGCCGGGGAGCTGTTTTTT; CDR3aa: CASRWQGAGELFF
j_gene: TRBJ1-5; d_gene: TRBD1; abundance: .; v_gene: TRBV10-3; CDR3nt: TGTGCCATCAGCGATTTACAGGACAGGACAAATCAGCCCCAGCATTTT; CDR3aa: CAISDLQDRTNQPQHF
j_gene: TRBJ2-3; d_gene: .; abundance: .; v_gene: TRBV19; CDR3nt: TGTGCCAGTAGTACCAGTTCGGTGCCGGATACGCAGTATTTT; CDR3aa: CASSTSSVPDTQYF
j_gene: TRBJ2-7; d_gene: .; abundance: .; v_gene: TRBV2; CDR3nt: TGTGCCAGCAGTGTCGAGCGTCGGTACGAGCAGTACTTC; CDR3aa: CASSVERRYEQYF
j_gene: TRBJ2-7; d_gene: TRBD2; abundance: .; v_gene: TRBV3-1; CDR3nt: TGTGCCAGCAGCCAAGGCCTAGCGGGAGGGCCGTCGCTTGAGTACTTC; CDR3aa: CASSQGLAGGPSLEYF
j_gene: TRBJ2-5; d_gene: .; abundance: .; v_gene: TRBV11-3; CDR3nt: TGTGCCAGCAGCTTAGGACTGAACGAAGAGACCCAGTACTTC; CDR3aa: CASSLGLNEETQYF
j_gene: TRBJ2-6; d_gene: .; abundance: few; v_gene: TRBV2; CDR3nt: TGTGCCAGCATAAGGGCGGGACCGTGGTCCAACGTCCTGACTTTC; CDR3aa: CASIRAGPWSNVLTF
j_gene: TRBJ2-4; d_gene: TRBD2; abundance: few; v_gene: TRBV5-5; CDR3nt: TGTGCCAGCAGCTTGTGGGGAGGGCTAGCCAAAAACATTCAGTACTTC; CDR3aa: CASSLWGGLAKNIQYF
j_gene: TRBJ1-2; d_gene: .; abundance: .; v_gene: TRBV11-2; CDR3nt: TGTGCCAGCAGCCGGAGGGGAGTTGCAGGCGCCTATGGCTACACCTTC; CDR3aa: CASSRRGVAGAYGYTF
j_gene: TRBJ2-7; d_gene: TRBD1; abundance: few; v_gene: TRBV2; CDR3nt: TGTGCCAGCAGTGGGGGGACAGCGTCCTACGAGCAGTACTTC; CDR3aa: CASSGGTASYEQYF
j_gene: TRBJ2-3; d_gene: TRBD2; abundance: many; v_gene: TRBV29-1; CDR3nt: TGCAGCGTTGGTCGGACTAGCGGGTCTAGCACAGATACGCAGTATTTT; CDR3aa: CSVGRTSGSSTDTQYF
j_gene: TRBJ2-1; d_gene: TRBD2; abundance: few; v_gene: TRBV11-1; CDR3nt: TGTGCCAGCAGCTCCCATGGGGGGGGAGTCAATGAGCAGTTCTTC; CDR3aa: CASSSHGGGVNEQFF
j_gene: TRBJ1-1; d_gene: .; abundance: .; v_gene: TRBV13; CDR3nt: TGTGCCAGCAGCTTCCTGCGGGGGTTGAACACTGAAGCTTTCTTT; CDR3aa: CASSFLRGLNTEAFF
j_gene: TRBJ2-3; d_gene: TRBD2; abundance: .; v_gene: TRBV20-1; CDR3nt: TGCAGTGCCCCCTGGGCGGGACTAGCATCGGGCAATACGCAGTATTTT; CDR3aa: CSAPWAGLASGNTQYF
j_gene: TRBJ2-5; d_gene: .; abundance: many; v_gene: TRBV4-3; CDR3nt: TGCGCCAGCAGCCAGACCCCAGGGTCGCCCCAGTACTTC; CDR3aa: CASSQTPGSPQYF
j_gene: TRBJ2-7; d_gene: .; abundance: many; v_gene: TRBV6-1; CDR3nt: TGTGCCAGCAGTGAGAATACTTATACCTACGAGCAGTACTTC; CDR3aa: CASSENTYTYEQYF
j_gene: TRBJ2-5; d_gene: .; abundance: .; v_gene: TRBV7-2; CDR3nt: TGTGCCAGCAGCCCTTCTGTGGGGGAGACCCAGTACTTC; CDR3aa: CASSPSVGETQYF
j_gene: TRBJ2-5; d_gene: .; abundance: many; v_gene: TRBV7-2; CDR3nt: TGTGCCAGCACCCCCACGGGACAAGAGACCCAGTACTTC; CDR3aa: CASTPTGQETQYF
j_gene: TRBJ2-6; d_gene: TRBD2; abundance: many; v_gene: TRBV12-3/TRBV12-4; CDR3nt: TGTGCCAGCAGCTGGACTAGCGGGAGGTCCGGGGCCAACGTCCTGACTTTC; CDR3aa: CASSWTSGRSGANVLTF
j_gene: TRBJ1-1; d_gene: TRBD1; abundance: many; v_gene: TRBV12-3/TRBV12-4; CDR3nt: TGTGCCAGCAGTTTCGGACAGGGGACTGAAGCTTTCTTT; CDR3aa: CASSFGQGTEAFF
j_gene: TRBJ2-1; d_gene: TRBD2; abundance: few; v_gene: TRBV9; CDR3nt: TGTGCCAGCAGCAGACCCGGGGGGGATGAGCAGTTCTTC; CDR3aa: CASSRPGGDEQFF
j_gene: TRBJ1-6; d_gene: .; abundance: .; v_gene: TRBV2; CDR3nt: TGTGCCAGCAGTTCGGGAATACCCCTCCACTTT; CDR3aa: CASSSGIPLHF
j_gene: TRBJ1-5; d_gene: .; abundance: .; v_gene: TRBV19; CDR3nt: TGTGCCACCAACGCCAGACAGTACAATCAGCCCCAGCATTTT; CDR3aa: CATNARQYNQPQHF
j_gene: TRBJ2-1; d_gene: TRBD2; abundance: .; v_gene: TRBV7-8; CDR3nt: TGTGCCAGCAGCTTAGCGTGGCGAATAGCGGGGGTACGACGTGAGCAGTTCTTC; CDR3aa: CASSLAWRIAGVRREQFF
j_gene: TRBJ2-3; d_gene: .; abundance: .; v_gene: TRBV28; CDR3nt: TGTGCCAGCAGTTCGCCGGGACTTAGCACAGATACGCAGTATTTT; CDR3aa: CASSSPGLSTDTQYF
j_gene: TRBJ2-7; d_gene: .; abundance: .; v_gene: TRBV30; CDR3nt: TGTGCCTGGGAAACAACAGGTCCCTACGAGCAGTACTTC; CDR3aa: CAWETTGPYEQYF
j_gene: TRBJ1-6; d_gene: .; abundance: many; v_gene: TRBV7-2; CDR3nt: TGTGCCAGCAGCCAGACCTGGGACCGAAATTCACCCCTCCACTTT; CDR3aa: CASSQTWDRNSPLHF
j_gene: TRBJ1-2; d_gene: .; abundance: .; v_gene: TRBV7-3; CDR3nt: TGTGCCAGCAGCGGCCTTTATGGCTACACCTTC; CDR3aa: CASSGLYGYTF
j_gene: TRBJ1-1; d_gene: TRBD1; abundance: once; v_gene: TRBV19; CDR3nt: TGTGCCAGTAGTGACCAGGGGGCTGAAGCTTTCTTT; CDR3aa: CASSDQGAEAFF
j_gene: TRBJ1-3; d_gene: .; abundance: .; v_gene: TRBV12-3/TRBV12-4; CDR3nt: TGTGCCAGCAGTTTTTCGGATAGTAAGAGAAACACCATATATTTT; CDR3aa: CASSFSDSKRNTIYF
j_gene: TRBJ1-1; d_gene: .; abundance: .; v_gene: TRBV15; CDR3nt: TGTGCCATCAGCACCCTAGGGCTGTCAGCTTCCTTT; CDR3aa: CAISTLGLSASF
j_gene: TRBJ1-1; d_gene: TRBD1; abundance: few; v_gene: TRBV28; CDR3nt: TGTGCCAGCAGTCTCACCGACAGGGTGGCTTTCTTT; CDR3aa: CASSLTDRVAFF